A selection of T cell receptor beta chains follows, all from one sample in a study of identifying expanded T cells in peripheral blood. Profiled with immunoSEQ multiplex PCR; TCRdb holds only in-frame clones, not every one. This sample has more than 95,000 clones; roughly 80% occur once, and the top ten carry more than 2.5%. The sequenced sample consisted of blood. These receptors were collected from a person aged 18 to 75 in good health. Each CDR3 is given with its conserved first and last residue. D genes are given only for firm matches. Not every row has a clone size; where given, it reads once, few, many or a size class.

d_gene: .
v_gene: TRBV19
j_gene: TRBJ2-7
abundance: .
CDR3nt: TGTGCCAGTAGCGCGGGCGGGTACGAGCAGTACTTC
CDR3aa: CASSAGGYEQYF

d_gene: .
v_gene: TRBV9
j_gene: TRBJ2-7
abundance: .
CDR3nt: TGTGCCAGCAGCGGCTCGACGAGCTCCTACGAGCAGTACTTC
CDR3aa: CASSGSTSSYEQYF

d_gene: .
v_gene: TRBV30
j_gene: TRBJ1-1
abundance: few
CDR3nt: TGTGCCTGGAGTTGGTTGGAAAACACTGAAGCTTTCTTT
CDR3aa: CAWSWLENTEAFF

d_gene: .
v_gene: TRBV19
j_gene: TRBJ1-2
abundance: .
CDR3nt: TGTGCCAGTGGTCCGGGCGCGTATGGCTACACCTTC
CDR3aa: CASGPGAYGYTF

d_gene: .
v_gene: TRBV7-3
j_gene: TRBJ1-3
abundance: .
CDR3nt: TGTGCCAGCAGCCCCAATCCGATGCCAAACTCTGGAAACACCATATATTTT
CDR3aa: CASSPNPMPNSGNTIYF

d_gene: .
v_gene: TRBV10-3
j_gene: TRBJ2-7
abundance: .
CDR3nt: TGTGCCATCAGTGAGTCGGTCACCCGTAGTGGCGAGCAGTACTTC
CDR3aa: CAISESVTRSGEQYF

d_gene: .
v_gene: TRBV9
j_gene: TRBJ2-3
abundance: .
CDR3nt: TGTGCCAGCAGCTCCCCAGGGGGGACAATCACAGATACGCAGTATTTT
CDR3aa: CASSSPGGTITDTQYF

d_gene: .
v_gene: TRBV2
j_gene: TRBJ2-5
abundance: .
CDR3nt: TGTGCCAGCAGTGCGGAAGAGACCCAGTACTTC
CDR3aa: CASSAEETQYF

d_gene: .
v_gene: TRBV7-9
j_gene: TRBJ2-5
abundance: .
CDR3nt: TGTGCCAGCAGCTTTTGGGGGGAAGAGACCCAGTACTTC
CDR3aa: CASSFWGEETQYF

d_gene: .
v_gene: TRBV19
j_gene: TRBJ1-2
abundance: .
CDR3nt: TGTGCCAGTAGTACCGGGACGGTCTATGGCTACACCTTC
CDR3aa: CASSTGTVYGYTF

d_gene: .
v_gene: TRBV29-1
j_gene: TRBJ1-1
abundance: .
CDR3nt: TGCAGCGTTGCCGGGACACAAAGGGCTGAAGCTTTCTTT
CDR3aa: CSVAGTQRAEAFF

d_gene: .
v_gene: TRBV27
j_gene: TRBJ2-6
abundance: .
CDR3nt: TGTGCCAGCACCGGAGGGGGCTCCCGGGGGGCCAACGTCCTGACTTTC
CDR3aa: CASTGGGSRGANVLTF

d_gene: .
v_gene: TRBV10-3
j_gene: TRBJ1-2
abundance: .
CDR3nt: TGTGCCATCAGTGAGTCGTTTGGGGGGAGTGGGCCGTATGGCTACACCTTC
CDR3aa: CAISESFGGSGPYGYTF

d_gene: .
v_gene: TRBV2
j_gene: TRBJ1-1
abundance: .
CDR3nt: TGTGCCAGCAGCGCCCCAACCGGGATTTTTGAAGCTTTCTTT
CDR3aa: CASSAPTGIFEAFF

d_gene: .
v_gene: TRBV6-6
j_gene: TRBJ1-2
abundance: .
CDR3nt: TGTGCCAGCAGTCGACGGACCGCTTCAATTAACTATGGCTACACCTTC
CDR3aa: CASSRRTASINYGYTF

d_gene: .
v_gene: TRBV19
j_gene: TRBJ1-1
abundance: .
CDR3nt: TGTGCCAGTAGTACCCAACGGGGGACTGAAGCTTTCTTT
CDR3aa: CASSTQRGTEAFF

d_gene: .
v_gene: TRBV9
j_gene: TRBJ2-5
abundance: .
CDR3nt: TGTGCCAGCACCCAGAGGGGGGGTTGGCAAGAGACCCAGTACTTC
CDR3aa: CASTQRGGWQETQYF

d_gene: .
v_gene: TRBV15
j_gene: TRBJ1-1
abundance: .
CDR3nt: TGTGCCACCAGCGGTCACCCTATGGGGACTTACACTGAAGCTTTCTTT
CDR3aa: CATSGHPMGTYTEAFF

d_gene: .
v_gene: TRBV7-9
j_gene: TRBJ2-2
abundance: .
CDR3nt: TGTGCCAGCAGCTTAGGCTACGGGACAATAGACACCGGGGAGCTGTTTTTT
CDR3aa: CASSLGYGTIDTGELFF

d_gene: .
v_gene: TRBV12-5
j_gene: TRBJ1-5
abundance: .
CDR3nt: TGTGCTAGTGGTTTGGTAGCGGGCAGTTGGGGTCAGCCCCAGCATTTT
CDR3aa: CASGLVAGSWGQPQHF

d_gene: TRBD2
v_gene: TRBV19
j_gene: TRBJ2-3
abundance: .
CDR3nt: TGTGCCAGTAGCGAGTTAGCGGGGGGGCGTAATACGCAGTATTTT
CDR3aa: CASSELAGGRNTQYF

d_gene: .
v_gene: TRBV7-8
j_gene: TRBJ2-6
abundance: .
CDR3nt: TGTGCCAGCAGCTTATTCGGGCCTGGGGCCAACGTCCTGACTTTC
CDR3aa: CASSLFGPGANVLTF

d_gene: TRBD1
v_gene: TRBV7-9
j_gene: TRBJ1-2
abundance: .
CDR3nt: TGTGCCAGCAGCTTAGGACAGGGGGCCTCCCATGGCTACACCTTC
CDR3aa: CASSLGQGASHGYTF

d_gene: .
v_gene: TRBV13
j_gene: TRBJ1-3
abundance: .
CDR3nt: TGTGCCAGCAGCTTCAGGAGCTCTGGAAACACCATATATTTT
CDR3aa: CASSFRSSGNTIYF

d_gene: .
v_gene: TRBV2
j_gene: TRBJ2-7
abundance: .
CDR3nt: TGTGCCAGCAACCTCCAGGGACAAAGCTCCTACGAGCAGTACTTC
CDR3aa: CASNLQGQSSYEQYF

d_gene: TRBD2
v_gene: TRBV25-1
j_gene: TRBJ2-3
abundance: .
CDR3nt: TGTGCCAGCAGTGCTGGGCTAGCGGGGAACACAGATACGCAGTATTTT
CDR3aa: CASSAGLAGNTDTQYF

d_gene: .
v_gene: TRBV7-7
j_gene: TRBJ2-5
abundance: once
CDR3nt: TGTGCCAGCGGTGGCGGTTACCAAGAGACCCAGTACTTC
CDR3aa: CASGGGYQETQYF

d_gene: .
v_gene: TRBV5-1
j_gene: TRBJ2-7
abundance: .
CDR3nt: TGCGCCAGCAGAGATTCCAGTTACGAGCAGTACTTC
CDR3aa: CASRDSSYEQYF

d_gene: .
v_gene: TRBV2
j_gene: TRBJ2-2
abundance: .
CDR3nt: TGTGCCAGCAGTTGGCAGGCCACCGGGGAGCTGTTTTTT
CDR3aa: CASSWQATGELFF

d_gene: .
v_gene: TRBV7-9
j_gene: TRBJ2-2
abundance: few
CDR3nt: TGTGCCAGCCGGGACTCAACCACCGGGGAGCTGTTTTTT
CDR3aa: CASRDSTTGELFF

d_gene: .
v_gene: TRBV28
j_gene: TRBJ1-5
abundance: .
CDR3nt: TGTGCCAGCAGTTTATCAGGGGCGCGCAATCAGCCCCAGCATTTT
CDR3aa: CASSLSGARNQPQHF

d_gene: TRBD1
v_gene: TRBV7-6
j_gene: TRBJ1-4
abundance: .
CDR3nt: TGTGCCAGCAGCTTAGGGCAGACAGGGACTAATGAAAAACTGTTTTTT
CDR3aa: CASSLGQTGTNEKLFF

d_gene: .
v_gene: TRBV2
j_gene: TRBJ1-5
abundance: once
CDR3nt: TGTGCCAGCAGTGTAGGTGTTAGCAATCAGCCCCAGCATTTT
CDR3aa: CASSVGVSNQPQHF

d_gene: .
v_gene: TRBV27
j_gene: TRBJ1-5
abundance: many
CDR3nt: TGTGCCAGCAGGACTAACAGGGTCAGCAATCAGCCCCAGCATTTT
CDR3aa: CASRTNRVSNQPQHF

d_gene: .
v_gene: TRBV5-6
j_gene: TRBJ1-5
abundance: .
CDR3nt: TGTGCCAGCAGCTTTTCGCAGGACGGGAAGCCCCAGCATTTT
CDR3aa: CASSFSQDGKPQHF

d_gene: .
v_gene: TRBV7-2
j_gene: TRBJ2-7
abundance: .
CDR3nt: TGTGCCAGCAGCTTAGCGCGGTCAGCCGAGCAGTACTTC
CDR3aa: CASSLARSAEQYF

d_gene: .
v_gene: TRBV5-1
j_gene: TRBJ2-3
abundance: .
CDR3nt: TGCGCCAGCAGCAAGGTGACGGAATTCACAGATACGCAGTATTTT
CDR3aa: CASSKVTEFTDTQYF

d_gene: TRBD1
v_gene: TRBV18
j_gene: TRBJ1-1
abundance: .
CDR3nt: TGTGCCAGCTCCGAGATGGACCAGGGGGCCGCTTTCTTT
CDR3aa: CASSEMDQGAAFF

d_gene: TRBD1
v_gene: TRBV19
j_gene: TRBJ2-7
abundance: .
CDR3nt: TGTGCCAGTAGTCACGGACAGGGGGCTACCTACGAGCAGTACTTC
CDR3aa: CASSHGQGATYEQYF

d_gene: .
v_gene: TRBV6-1
j_gene: TRBJ2-1
abundance: .
CDR3nt: TGTGCCAGCAGTGCACAGGGACCCCCGTACAATGAGCAGTTCTTC
CDR3aa: CASSAQGPPYNEQFF